The 17 T cell receptor beta chains reported below all come from one sample, sequenced in a study of shared clonotypes between healthy human individuals. Generated by immunoSEQ multiplex PCR, the TCRdb table keeps only in-frame clones and is missing some. This table has 950,000 to 1,100,000 clones, roughly 80% appearing once. Sequencing input: memory CD4+ T cells sorted from blood. The subset here: CD45RA-negative fraction. The receptors shown here come from a man aged 18 to 30 in good health.

This clone was seen a single time. The chain combines TRBV6-1 with TRBJ1-2; TRBD1 agrees at 11 bases. Trimming took 5 bases from V and 4 from J; bases not matched to a gene: 3. Germline-derived CDR1 and CDR2 are MNHNS and SASEGT. CDR3 length: 14 residues. The CDR3, as DNA: TGTGCCAGCAGTAGGGACAGGGGGATCTATGGCTACACCTTC. Translated: CASSRDRGIYGYTF.

This chain connects TRBV27 to TRBJ2-5, with 7 bases identical to TRBD1. Trimming at V came to 6 bases and at J to 1 base, leaving 11 bases not matched to a gene. The CDR3 is 16 residues long. Germline V gene data show CDR1 as MNHEY and CDR2 as SMNVEV (reference sequence). For the CDR3, the DNA is TGTGCCAGCAGAAACAGACAGGGCCCACGCCAAGAGACCCAGTACTTC. Its protein is CASRNRQGPRQETQYF.

This clone showed up many times. This rearrangement joins TRBV28 to TRBJ2-7, with TRBD1 matching 9 bases. The CDR3 covers 15 residues. V dropped 6 bases and J dropped 2; count of bases not matched to a gene: 8. Per the germline V gene, CDR1 is MDHEN and CDR2 is SYDVKM. The CDR3 region has the DNA TGTGCCAGCAGCCTGACGGACAGGGGCGCCTACGAGCAGTACTTC. It translates to CASSLTDRGAYEQYF.

This chain links TRBV15 with TRBJ2-1, with 7 nucleotides matching TRBD2. There are 15 residues in the CDR3. Per germline, CDR1 LNHNV and CDR2 YYDKDF (reference sequence). After removal of 9 bases from V and 0 bases from J, the junction contained 8 bases not matched to a gene. The CDR3 here is CATRDGGSSYNEQFF. The CDR3, as DNA: TGTGCCACGCGCGACGGCGGGAGCTCCTACAATGAGCAGTTCTTC.

V usage is TRBV7-8 and J usage is TRBJ2-2; 8 positions match TRBD1. V was pared by 5 bases and J by 3 bases, with 8 bases of the junction left unmatched. Per germline, CDR1 SGHVS and CDR2 FQNEAQ. This CDR3 is built from 16 residues. CDR3 amino acids: CASSTLTGEYTGELFF. The CDR3 bases are TGTGCCAGCAGCACCTTGACAGGGGAGTACACCGGGGAGCTGTTTTTT.

The chain carries TRBV19 and TRBJ1-1, with D perhaps matching TRBD1 (5 bases). The CDR3 sequence is 16 residues long. V shed 0 bases and J shed 4 bases, with 15 bases lying between them. The germline V gene has CDR1 LNHDA and CDR2 SQIVND (reference sequence). The CDR3 reads CASSIDLTGRGTEAFF. As DNA, the CDR3 is TGTGCCAGTAGTATAGATCTGACCGGGAGGGGCACTGAAGCTTTCTTT. The variable domain in full, completed from reference TRBV19 and TRBJ1-1, reads DGGITQSPKYLFRKEGQNVTLSCEQNLNHDAMYWYRQDPGQGLRLIYYSQIVNDFQKGDIAEGYSVSREKKESFPLTVTSAQKNPTAFYLCASSIDLTGRGTEAFFGQGTRLTVV.

The chain carries TRBV10-3 and TRBJ1-1, with D possibly being TRBD1 (5 bases). Trimming removed 8 bases from V and 1 base from J, with 14 bases in between. The germline V gene encodes CDR1 ENHRY and CDR2 SYGVKD. The CDR3 contains 14 residues. CDR3 coding DNA: TGTGCCATCGGGGGGGACGGGAAGAACACTGAAGCTTTCTTT. This encodes CAIGGDGKNTEAFF.

This clone was counted a single time. This rearrangement joins TRBV6-5 to TRBJ1-2, with D possibly being TRBD1 (6 bases). The ends were cut back, 6 bases at V and 5 bases at J, with 13 bases in the middle. The CDR3 length is 13 residues. CDR1 MNHEY and CDR2 SVGAGI come from the germline V gene. In DNA form, the CDR3 reads TGTGCCAGCAGCCCACAGGGAAAGTATGGCTACACCTTC. Protein product: CASSPQGKYGYTF.

In the case of this clone: Other nucleotide sequences from this sample produce the same CDR3. This chain uses TRBV7-6 with TRBJ2-5, with D uncertain. Per germline, CDR1 SGHVS and CDR2 FNYEAQ. The CDR3 covers 10 residues. The germline V and J ends were trimmed by 7 bases and 5 bases, with 5 bases remaining between them. The CDR3 DNA reads TGTGCCAGCATGGGCGAGACCCAGTACTTC. Translated: CASMGETQYF. The full variable domain, completed using reference TRBV7-6 and TRBJ2-5, is GAGVSQSPRYKVTKRGQDVALRCDPISGHVSLYWYRQALGQGPEFLTYFNYEAQQDKSGLPNDRFSAERPEGSISTLTIQRTEQRDSAMYRCASMGETQYFGPGTRLLVL.

V and J are TRBV4-3 and TRBJ2-7; D is uncertain. Per the germline V gene, CDR1 is LGHNA and CDR2 is YSLEER. The CDR3 loop spans 13 amino acids. V shed 4 bases and J shed 4 bases, with 11 bases lying between them. Here the CDR3 DNA reads TGCGCCAGCAGCCTAGAGACGGGTTACGAGCAGTACTTC. It yields the protein CASSLETGYEQYF.

V usage is TRBV28 and J usage is TRBJ2-1; 7 nucleotides align to TRBD1. From germline, CDR1 is MDHEN and CDR2 SYDVKM. This CDR3 region has 14 residues. V was clipped by 5 bases and J by 7 bases; unmatched bases: 8. CDR3 loop: CASSGDSFRNEQFF. The CDR3 bases are TGTGCCAGCAGTGGGGACAGCTTTAGGAATGAGCAGTTCTTC.

The V and J genes are TRBV30 and TRBJ1-2; TRBD1 matches at 9 bases. The V and J ends lost 2 bases and 4 bases, in that order; junction bases with no gene match: 2. Per the germline V gene, CDR1 is GTSNPN and CDR2 is SVGIG (reference sequence). CDR3 length equals 13 residues. CDR3 in amino acids: CAWSPTGGYGYTF. Written as DNA, the CDR3 is TGTGCCTGGAGTCCGACAGGGGGCTATGGCTACACCTTC.

The chain uses TRBV9 and TRBJ2-1, with D perhaps TRBD1 or TRBD2 (5 bases each). Germline CDR1 SGDLS, CDR2 YYNGEE. The ends were cut back, 0 bases at V and 4 bases at J, with 11 bases in the middle. There are 15 residues in the CDR3. CDR3 nucleotides: TGTGCCAGCAGCGTAGGGGGGACCCTGTACAATGAGCAGTTCTTC. It specifies CASSVGGTLYNEQFF. Full variable domain (rest looked up from reference TRBV9 and TRBJ2-1): DSGVTQTPKHLITATGQRVTLRCSPRSGDLSVYWYQQSLDQGLQFLIQYYNGEERAKGNILERFSAQQFPDLHSELNLSSLELGDSALYFCASSVGGTLYNEQFFGPGTRLTVL.

The CDR3 loop is CASSYSSTGVEQYF. The CDR3 DNA follows: TGTGCCAGCAGTTACTCGTCGACAGGGGTTGAGCAGTACTTC. This sequence joins TRBV6-6 and TRBJ2-7, with 8 bases lining up with TRBD1. In germline, CDR1 is MNHNY, CDR2 SVGAGI (reference sequence). The CDR3 runs to 14 residues. Unmatched junction bases numbered 5, after V lost 0 bases and J lost 7 bases.

The genes are TRBV2 and TRBJ2-7, with 11 positions matching TRBD2. The CDR3 has 15 residues. J was trimmed by 4 bases and V by 7 bases; bases with no gene match: 9. Germline V gene data show CDR1 as SNHLY and CDR2 as FYNNEI. The CDR3 is CASKQGLAVAYEQYF. The CDR3 nucleotides read TGTGCCAGCAAACAGGGACTAGCGGTTGCGTACGAGCAGTACTTC.

This clone occurred once. The chain is built from TRBV7-2 and TRBJ1-1, with D possibly TRBD1 on 5 matching bases. The CDR3 has 15 residues. Germline V gene data show CDR1 as SGHTA and CDR2 as FQGNSA. V gave up 5 bases and J gave up 5 bases, with 18 bases separating them. This chain's CDR3 is CASSVGTGMGTEAFF. The CDR3 nucleotides are TGTGCCAGCAGCGTTGGGACCGGGATGGGGACTGAAGCTTTCTTT.

There are a few counts of this clone. The chain uses TRBV7-2 and TRBJ2-3; TRBD2 is a possible D gene (6 bases). Between the trimmed V and J ends, which lost 5 bases and 5 bases, there was a span of 23 bases. CDR1 is SGHTA and CDR2 is FQGNSA in the germline V gene. This CDR3 is built from 17 residues. The CDR3 DNA reads TGTGCCAGCAGCCCCCCCCGGGGTAGCGACGGGGGAGATACGCAGTATTTT. It is translated as CASSPPRGSDGGDTQYF.